These 14 T cell receptor beta chains were all obtained from the same sample, sequenced in a study of identical twins' blood T cells. MiXCR was run by TCRdb on the 5' RACE reads, yielding one entry per CDR3 protein. The sample lists 400,000 or so distinct CDR3 sequences, about 28% occurring once. Material: PBMCs. The origin of the receptors is a woman between 18 and 55 years old in good health.

This clonotype was observed a few times. This chain joins TRBV19 and TRBJ1-1, with D possibly being TRBD1 (5 bases). Trimming left V 1 base short and J 1 base short, with 10 bases between. CDR1 LNHDA and CDR2 SQIVND come from the germline V gene (reference sequence). The CDR3 runs to 15 residues. The chain's CDR3 is CASSIGGRQNTEAFF. In nucleotides, the CDR3 is TGTGCCAGTAGTATAGGGGGGAGACAGAACACTGAAGCTTTCTTT. The full variable domain, rest sourced from reference TRBV19 and TRBJ1-1, is DGGITQSPKYLFRKEGQNVTLSCEQNLNHDAMYWYRQDPGQGLRLIYYSQIVNDFQKGDIAEGYSVSREKKESFPLTVTSAQKNPTAFYLCASSIGGRQNTEAFFGQGTRLTVV.

The chain recombines TRBV24-1 with TRBJ2-3; 9 nucleotides align to TRBD2. CDR1 is KGHDR, CDR2 SFDVKD, per germline. The CDR3 is 15 residues long. J was trimmed by 7 bases and V by 12 bases; bases with no gene match: 16. CDR3 protein: CASEGGAGGPNTQYF. The CDR3 DNA follows: TGTGCCTCCGAGGGAGGAGCGGGGGGACCGAATACGCAGTATTTT.

The chain carries TRBV29-1 and TRBJ2-3, with D tentatively TRBD1 (5 bases). V was cut by 4 bases and J by 5 bases, with 10 bases left in between. CDR1 SQVTM and CDR2 ANQGSEA come from the germline V gene. This CDR3 region has 12 residues. CDR3: CSVVGAKDTQYF. CDR3 coding DNA: TGCAGCGTTGTAGGGGCGAAAGATACGCAGTATTTT.

The genes are TRBV20-1 and TRBJ2-7; a possible D gene is TRBD2 (5 bases). Trimming took 6 bases from V and 1 from J, leaving 22 bases between them. Germline V lookup: CDR1 DFQATT, CDR2 SNEGSKA (reference sequence). The CDR3 has 16 amino acids. The CDR3 nucleotides read TGCAGTGCGGGCCCTAGGCGGGCGATTCTTTCCTACGAGCAGTACTTC. Its translation: CSAGPRRAILSYEQYF.

This clonotype showed up just a few times. The chain joins TRBV6-5 to TRBJ1-2; possibly TRBD1 for D (5 bases). The CDR3 extends over 16 amino acids. Germline-derived CDR1 and CDR2 are MNHEY and SVGAGI. Trimming removed 0 bases from V and 0 bases from J, with 11 bases in between. Here the CDR3 reads CASSYSLRGSNYGYTF. In DNA, the CDR3 is TGTGCCAGCAGTTACTCACTCCGGGGGTCTAACTATGGCTACACCTTC.

The table lists this clonotype with many counts. The V call is TRBV4-1, the J call TRBJ1-3; the D is unclear. V lost 4 bases and J lost 0, with 16 bases in between. The germline gives CDR1 MGHRA, CDR2 YSYEKL. This CDR3 contains 17 residues. CDR3 in amino acids: CASSPLGRLNSGNTIYF. For the CDR3, the DNA is TGCGCCAGCAGCCCGCTCGGCAGACTGAACTCTGGAAACACCATATATTTT.

The chain has TRBV5-6 and TRBJ2-1; D gene unclear. The V gene lost 5 bases and the J gene lost 0 bases, with 15 bases spanning the gap. This CDR3 has 16 amino acids. Germline lookup yields CDR1 SGHDT and CDR2 YYEEEE. The CDR3 loop reads CASSYSGMYSYNEQFF. The CDR3, as DNA: TGTGCCAGCAGTTACTCTGGAATGTACTCCTACAATGAGCAGTTCTTC.

This chain joins TRBV11-2 and TRBJ2-1; D might be TRBD2 (6 bases). The CDR3 runs to 12 residues. Germline CDR1 is SGHAT and CDR2 is FQNNGV. Trimming removed 3 bases at V and 8 bases at J, with 8 bases between. CDR3 sequence (DNA): TGTGCCAGCAGCTTTAAGCGGGATGAGCAGTTCTTC. Its translation: CASSFKRDEQFF.

As to this clonotype: Because the CDR3's place on the DNA is in doubt, the DNA is left out and the CDR3 is given as listed by TCRdb. V is TRBV5-6 and J is TRBJ1-5; TRBD1 is taken as the D call from the table, unchecked against the DNA. The germline V gene encodes CDR1 SGHDT and CDR2 YYEEEE. Including both end residues, the CDR3 is 15 amino acids long. The CDR3 is CASSFFGQGGQPQHF.

Regarding this clonotype: Germline and junction disagree at one end, which may indicate a read error. This chain joins TRBV7-2 and TRBJ2-7; D not certain. There are 13 residues in the CDR3. CDR1 is SGHTA and CDR2 is FQGNSA in the germline V gene. The CDR3 DNA follows: TGTGCCAACAGCCCTCGCGCACCCTACGAGCAGTACTTC. Its protein product is CANSPRAPYEQYF.

The table lists this clonotype with a few counts. The chain couples TRBV20-1 to TRBJ2-2; D gene uncertain. V shed 4 bases and J shed 2 bases, with 5 bases lying between them. The CDR3 has 12 residues. Germline assignment: CDR1 DFQATT and CDR2 SNEGSKA (reference sequence). CDR3 amino acids: CSATDNTGELFF. The CDR3 DNA reads as TGCAGTGCTACAGACAACACCGGGGAGCTGTTTTTT.

This clonotype came up many times. V usage is TRBV29-1 and J usage is TRBJ1-5; 7 positions agree with TRBD1. The CDR3 covers 12 residues. V lost 5 bases to trimming and J lost 5 bases; unmatched junction nucleotides: 3. Germline V gene lookup returns CDR1 SQVTM and CDR2 ANQGSEA. The DNA for the CDR3 is TGCAGCGTTCGTACAGGGGATCAGCCCCAGCATTTT. As protein: CSVRTGDQPQHF.

This sequence joins TRBV3-1 and TRBJ2-1; D is undetermined. Trimming stripped 1 base from V and 10 bases from J, with 17 bases between. The CDR3 covers 15 residues. Per the germline V gene, CDR1 is LGHDT and CDR2 is YNNKEL (reference sequence). CDR3 DNA sequence: TGTGCCAGCAGCCAAGGAATTCACCTAGGAGCGGAGCAGTTCTTC. The encoded protein is CASSQGIHLGAEQFF.

This clonotype was recorded at least ten times. The chain recombines TRBV19 with TRBJ1-1; D gene uncertain. This CDR3 region has 15 residues. The germline gives CDR1 LNHDA, CDR2 SQIVND (reference sequence). The V end lost 7 bases, the J end lost 5 bases, and 20 bases lay between the germline ends. The CDR3, as DNA: TGTGCCAGTATAGAAGGAGGGCGGATAGGGACTGAAGCTTTCTTT. Amino acids: CASIEGGRIGTEAFF.